This note documents a single TCR beta chain sequence. The antigen is not known. These data originate in a study of metastatic and nonmetastatic thyroid tumors. Looking at the study overall: Where malignant and benign thyroid patients were concerned, repertoires were compared across blood and tumor or nodule tissue. Study-level points and caveats: Versus benign nodules, malignant thyroid tumors reportedly had significantly higher TCR beta diversity, in blood and tumor.

In the source study's methods: Built for papillary thyroid cancer, a distant-metastasis classifier drew on CDR3 differences across clinicopathological groups. TCRdb re-called the PCR reads via MiXCR. None of the V and J calls come from the authors' own analysis; TCRdb made them. The data contain about 20,000 clones, about a third of them seen just once; the ten biggest clones take up 29%. Every patient was untreated before thyroid surgery. Source material: tumor tissue. The origin of this receptor is a female donor with papillary thyroid cancer or a benign thyroid nodule (not recorded which). Some clones in this sample may be carry-over from other donors' samples.

The CDR3 sequence: CASSRTGGANYGYTF. CDR3 sequence (DNA): TGTGCCAGTAGTAGAACAGGGGGCGCTAACTATGGCTACACCTTC. This chain connects TRBV19 to TRBJ1-2; 9 bases fit TRBD1. CDR1 and CDR2 from the germline V gene are LNHDA and SQIVND (reference sequence). The CDR3 has 15 amino acids. The V gene end was trimmed by 4 bases and the J gene end by 0 bases; junction bases not matched to a gene: 3.